The clone carrying this T cell receptor beta chain was counted ten times or more. Antigen specificity is unknown. Combining iRepertoire HTBI primers with Arm-PCR of CDR3 regions, the authors built TCR beta libraries. A single record per CDR3 protein comes from TCRdb applying MiXCR to the multiplex PCR reads. The table records about 540,000 distinct CDR3 sequences, 13% of them present only once. This entry belongs to a study of regulatory T cells in long-lasting Graves disease. General study points: Having few samples may have compromised the accuracy.

Time point described: newly diagnosed GD, antithyroid drugs for less than 3 months. The TCR library used RNA extracted from PBMCs. Germline-derived CDR1 and CDR2 are LGHDT and YNNKEL (reference sequence). The V end was cut by 3 bases, the J end by 4 bases, with 16 bases between. The CDR3 has 16 amino acids. These data were also reused for a study on T cells in Graves' hyperthyroidism and ophthalmopathy. That study reports: An initial round of RT-PCR targeting the TCR CDR3 relied on the HTBI primer set. Most expanded thyroid clonotypes above 0.001 recurred in blood.

The source is a man aged 25 to 40 with Graves disease. The gene calls are TRBV3-1 and TRBJ2-1, with D perhaps matching TRBD1 (6 bases). The input for sequencing was peripheral blood mononuclear cells (PBMCs), taken at new diagnosis, from a patient treated with antithyroid drugs. This chain's CDR3 is CASSQSQGTFYNEQFF. The CDR3 region has the DNA TGTGCCAGCAGCCAGTCACAGGGAACGTTTTACAATGAGCAGTTCTTC.